One sample yielded the 17 T cell receptor beta chains listed below, sequenced in a study of blood T cell repertoires in COVID-19. Using immunoSEQ multiplex PCR, the repertoire was profiled, and TCRdb retains in-frame clones only, with some absent. The sample comprises roughly 330,000 clones, nearly 90% of which are singletons, and approximately 6% rests with the top ten. The sample consisted of PBMCs or T cells enriched from blood (not recorded which). These TCRs come from a woman in her twenties or thirties who had recovered from COVID-19.

This clone was observed a few times. The chain employs TRBV7-9 and TRBJ1-1; D gene uncertain. The CDR3 contains 14 residues. V was trimmed by 4 bases and J by 7 bases, leaving 16 bases between them. Germline-derived CDR1 and CDR2 are SEHNR and FQNEAQ (reference sequence). The CDR3 nucleotides are TGTGCCAGCAGCTCACCCGGGTCCCGAGGTGAAGCTTTCTTT. Its translation: CASSSPGSRGEAFF.

The J gene is TRBJ1-4, the V gene TRBV7-8; D is perhaps TRBD1 (5 bases). The CDR3 covers 16 residues. Germline CDR1 SGHVS, CDR2 FQNEAQ. Deletions cut 3 bases from V and 8 bases from J, with 19 bases between. The CDR3 DNA reads TGTGCCAGCAGCTTCCTACCCCGGCAGGGCGCCGAAAAACTGTTTTTT. Amino acids: CASSFLPRQGAEKLFF. The entire variable domain, with the rest obtained from reference TRBV7-8 and TRBJ1-4, is as follows: GAGVSQSPRYKVAKRGQDVALRCDPISGHVSLFWYQQALGQGPEFLTYFQNEAQLDKSGLPSDRFFAERPEGSVSTLKIQRTQQEDSAVYLCASSFLPRQGAEKLFFGSGTQLSVL.

J is TRBJ1-2 and V is TRBV27; 8 nucleotides line up with TRBD1. This CDR3 spans 16 amino acids. The V gene's germline CDR1 is MNHEY and CDR2 SMNVEV (reference sequence). V trimming: 6 bases; J trimming: 5 bases; junction bases outside the gene matches: 14. Written as DNA, the CDR3 is TGTGCCAGCAGGGGACAGGCGCTACCTGACTTATATGGCTACACCTTC. This encodes CASRGQALPDLYGYTF.

This clone was observed a handful of times. The gene calls are TRBV9 and TRBJ2-7; maybe TRBD1 (6 bases). Trimming cost V 4 bases and J 3 bases, with 14 bases left between them. CDR1 and CDR2 (germline): SGDLS, YYNGEE. The CDR3 runs 14 residues. DNA of the CDR3: TGTGCCAGCAGCAAGGGGGATTTTTACTACGAGCAGTACTTC. Translating gives CASSKGDFYYEQYF.

The V call is TRBV6-1, the J call TRBJ1-1; D remains unclear. Germline CDR1 MNHNS, CDR2 SASEGT. V dropped 2 bases and J dropped 2 bases, with 9 bases sitting between them. The CDR3 has 14 residues. The CDR3 loop is CASSELRQNTEAFF. The CDR3 DNA is TGTGCCAGCAGTGAATTGCGGCAAAACACTGAAGCTTTCTTT.

The gene calls are TRBV7-3 and TRBJ2-3; possibly TRBD2 for D (6 bases). With 6 bases removed from V and 0 bases from J, the gap between germline ends came to 10 bases. CDR1 is SGHTA and CDR2 is FQGTGA in the germline V gene. CDR3 length: 14 amino acids. CDR3 sequence reads: CASSDGLSTDTQYF. For the CDR3, the DNA is TGTGCCAGCAGTGACGGACTAAGCACAGATACGCAGTATTTT.

This clone appeared many times. The chain carries TRBV6-5 and TRBJ1-1; D possibly corresponds to TRBD1 (5 bases). Trimming stripped 7 bases from V and 5 bases from J, with 11 bases between. Germline CDR1 reads MNHEY; CDR2 reads SVGAGI. The CDR3 sequence is 12 residues long. The chain's CDR3 is CASTTGGTEAFF. CDR3 sequence (DNA): TGTGCCAGCACCACCGGGGGGACTGAAGCTTTCTTT.

This clone was recorded once. The V call is TRBV28, the J call TRBJ1-3, with 9 bases lining up with TRBD1. V was pared by 6 bases and J by 8 bases, with 5 bases of the junction left unmatched. The CDR3 consists of 13 residues. Germline V gene lookup returns CDR1 MDHEN and CDR2 SYDVKM. CDR3: CASSPGQGYTIYF. Here the CDR3 DNA reads TGTGCCAGCAGCCCGGGACAGGGTTACACCATATATTTT.

This chain uses TRBV30 with TRBJ1-1; 12 positions match TRBD1. CDR1 is GTSNPN and CDR2 is SVGIG in the germline V gene (reference sequence). The CDR3 spans 17 residues. Losses at the gene ends were 1 base for V and 3 bases for J; bases not matched to a gene: 9. CDR3 protein: CAWSGGLGTGGYTEAFF. In DNA form, the CDR3 reads TGTGCCTGGAGTGGAGGTCTAGGGACAGGGGGCTACACTGAAGCTTTCTTT.

The chain employs TRBV7-9 and TRBJ2-7, with D tentatively TRBD1 (5 bases). V was cut by 5 bases and J by 2 bases, with 19 bases left in between. Germline V gives CDR1 SEHNR, CDR2 FQNEAQ (reference sequence). The CDR3 is made up of 16 amino acids. The DNA for the CDR3 is TGTGCCAGCAGCGCGCCACAGGACAAAGAGACCTACGAGCAGTACTTC. This gives the protein CASSAPQDKETYEQYF.

The chain joins TRBV7-3 to TRBJ1-5; 10 bases are shared with TRBD1. The CDR3 has 16 residues. Per the germline V gene, CDR1 is SGHTA and CDR2 is FQGTGA. With 5 bases clipped from V and 0 bases from J, the junction kept 4 bases outside the gene matches. Here the CDR3 reads CASSTRTGGSNQPQHF. The DNA of the CDR3 is TGTGCCAGCAGCACCAGGACAGGGGGTAGCAATCAGCCCCAGCATTTT.

The chain links TRBV5-1 to TRBJ1-1; possible D gene TRBD1, 5 bases. Per germline, CDR1 SGHRS and CDR2 YFSETQ. Trimming cost V 6 bases and J 1 base, with 16 bases left between them. This CDR3 has 15 amino acids. CDR3 protein: CASTREGPGNTEAFF. In DNA form, the CDR3 reads TGCGCCAGCACGAGGGAGGGACCCGGGAACACTGAAGCTTTCTTT.

CDR3 nucleotides: TGTGCCAGCAGCGCGGTGCAGGGTGGTGGCTACACCTTC. Encoded protein: CASSAVQGGGYTF. The chain recombines TRBV9 with TRBJ1-2, with D maybe TRBD1 (5 bases). CDR3 length: 13 residues. The V gene lost 3 bases and the J gene lost 7 bases, with 13 bases spanning the gap. CDR1 is SGDLS and CDR2 is YYNGEE in the germline V gene.

This chain joins TRBV10-3 and TRBJ1-2; 9 nucleotides agree with TRBD1. The CDR3 runs to 16 residues. Germline values: CDR1 ENHRY, CDR2 SYGVKD. V gave up 6 bases and J gave up 3 bases; unmatched junction bases: 11. CDR3 DNA: TGTGCCATCAGCCTCTCCGGGACAGGGAGGGACTATGGCTACACCTTC. Translation gives CAISLSGTGRDYGYTF.

The V and J genes are TRBV27 and TRBJ1-1; D is perhaps TRBD1 (6 bases). The CDR3 runs 13 residues. The V end lost 5 bases, the J end lost 4 bases, and 11 bases lay between the germline ends. In germline, CDR1 is MNHEY, CDR2 SMNVEV (reference sequence). This CDR3 reads CASSRDMATEAFF. For the CDR3, the DNA is TGTGCCAGCAGTCGGGACATGGCCACTGAAGCTTTCTTT.

The table lists this clone with a few counts. This chain uses TRBV5-3 with TRBJ1-2; 10 nucleotides line up with TRBD1. TRBV5-3 is an open reading frame, and its role is uncertain. J lost 3 bases, V lost 4 bases, and 6 bases had no gene match. The CDR3 sequence is 15 residues long. CDR3 region: CARSDPGQGYYGYTF. The CDR3 nucleotides read TGTGCCAGAAGCGATCCGGGACAGGGGTACTATGGCTACACCTTC.

The chain couples TRBV4-2 to TRBJ1-4, with 9 bases matching TRBD1. The CDR3 sequence is 16 residues long. V dropped 0 bases and J dropped 4; count of bases not matched to a gene: 3. Germline-derived CDR1 and CDR2 are LGHNA and YNFKEQ. The CDR3 nucleotides read TGTGCCAGCAGCCAAGAGCGGACAGGGGTTAATGAAAAACTGTTTTTT. It is translated as CASSQERTGVNEKLFF.